The rows below give T cell receptor beta chains drawn from one sample of a study of shared clonotypes between healthy human individuals. Here immunoSEQ multiplex PCR was the method, and the copy in TCRdb shows in-frame clones only, minus some. The sample yields about 2 million clones, approximately 94% seen once. Sequenced sample: naive CD8+ T cells sorted from blood. The receptors here all came from a man between 18 and 29 years old in good health. The CDR3 runs from the conserved cysteine through the conserved F or W.

v_gene: TRBV28; CDR3aa: CASSLSPTGPNTEAFF
v_gene: TRBV7-8; CDR3aa: CASSTRGGDEKLFF
v_gene: TRBV7-2; CDR3aa: CASSPWTGADSPLHF
v_gene: TRBV27; CDR3aa: CATSSSAFSYNEQFF
v_gene: TRBV10-1; CDR3aa: CASSEGQGTEAFF
v_gene: TRBV7-2; CDR3aa: CASSPGTGAGELFF
v_gene: TRBV13; CDR3aa: CASSRSGGWRETQYF
v_gene: TRBV7-9; CDR3aa: CASSFASGRAQVEQFF
v_gene: TRBV4-1; CDR3aa: CASSPMGEGASDTQYF
v_gene: TRBV6-5; CDR3aa: CASSYSRGSKYNEQFF
v_gene: TRBV30; CDR3aa: CAWRWRGEGTEAFF
v_gene: TRBV11-1; CDR3aa: CASSPDSLQYF
v_gene: TRBV5-6; CDR3aa: CASSLGQAYTGELFF
v_gene: TRBV13; CDR3aa: CASSLVEPQGHGEAFF
v_gene: TRBV9; CDR3aa: CASSAGYTDTQYF
v_gene: TRBV7-9; CDR3aa: CASSLVQGSTEAFF
v_gene: TRBV2; CDR3aa: CASSESRDRPYEQYF
v_gene: TRBV4-3; CDR3aa: CASSQERGNYEQYF
v_gene: TRBV5-1; CDR3aa: CASSNGQGAVDEQYF
v_gene: TRBV27; CDR3aa: CASSPTLPYRTTYEQYF
v_gene: TRBV9; CDR3aa: CASSPLRGAHEQFF